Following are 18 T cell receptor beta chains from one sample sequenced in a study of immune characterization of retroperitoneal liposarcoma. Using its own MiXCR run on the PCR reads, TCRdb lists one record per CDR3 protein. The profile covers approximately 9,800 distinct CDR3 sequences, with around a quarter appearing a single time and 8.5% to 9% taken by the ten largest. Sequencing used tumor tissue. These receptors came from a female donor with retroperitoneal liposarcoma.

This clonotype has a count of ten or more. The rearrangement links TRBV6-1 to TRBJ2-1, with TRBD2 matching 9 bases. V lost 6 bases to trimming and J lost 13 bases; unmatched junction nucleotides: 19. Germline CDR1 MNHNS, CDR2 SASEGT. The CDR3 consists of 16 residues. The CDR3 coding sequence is TGTGCCAGCAGACAAATAGCGGGAGAGATCCAAGAGACCCAGTTCTTC. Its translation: CASRQIAGEIQETQFF.

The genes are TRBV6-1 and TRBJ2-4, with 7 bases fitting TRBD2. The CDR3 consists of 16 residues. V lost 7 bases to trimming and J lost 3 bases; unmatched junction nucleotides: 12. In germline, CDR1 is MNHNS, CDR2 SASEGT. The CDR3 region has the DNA TGTGCCAGCACCTGGGCGGGGGATATCGGCAAAAACATTCAGTACTTC. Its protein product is CASTWAGDIGKNIQYF.

Here the CDR3 DNA reads TGTGCCAGCATCATGGGGGGGGGGGGCACAGATACGCAGTATTTT. Encoded protein: CASIMGGGGTDTQYF. The genes are TRBV6-1 and TRBJ2-3; 7 bases align to TRBD2. Trimming took 7 bases from V and 1 from J; bases not matched to a gene: 8. The CDR3 consists of 15 residues. Germline V lookup: CDR1 MNHNS, CDR2 SASEGT.

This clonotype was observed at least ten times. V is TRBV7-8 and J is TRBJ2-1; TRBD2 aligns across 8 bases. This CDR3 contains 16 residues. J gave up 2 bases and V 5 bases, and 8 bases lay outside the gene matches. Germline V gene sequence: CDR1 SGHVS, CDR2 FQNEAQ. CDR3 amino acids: CASSVASGLAYNEQFF. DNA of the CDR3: TGTGCCAGCAGCGTCGCTAGCGGGTTGGCCTACAATGAGCAGTTCTTC.

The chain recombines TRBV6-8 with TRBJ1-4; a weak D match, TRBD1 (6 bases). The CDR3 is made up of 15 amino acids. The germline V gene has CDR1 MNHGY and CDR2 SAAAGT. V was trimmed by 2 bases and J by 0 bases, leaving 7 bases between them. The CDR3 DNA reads TGTGCCAGCAGTTACGGACAGACAACTAATGAAAAACTGTTTTTT. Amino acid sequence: CASSYGQTTNEKLFF.

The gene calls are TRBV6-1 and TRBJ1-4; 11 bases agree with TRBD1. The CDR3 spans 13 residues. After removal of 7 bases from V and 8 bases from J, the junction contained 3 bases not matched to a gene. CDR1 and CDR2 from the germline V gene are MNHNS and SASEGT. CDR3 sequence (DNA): TGTGCCAGCAAAGGGACAGGGGGGGAAAAACTGTTTTTT. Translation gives CASKGTGGEKLFF.

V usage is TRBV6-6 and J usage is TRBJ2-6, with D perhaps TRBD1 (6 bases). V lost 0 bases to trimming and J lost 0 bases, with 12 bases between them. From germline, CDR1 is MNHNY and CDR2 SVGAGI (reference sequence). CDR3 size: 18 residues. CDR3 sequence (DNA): TGTGCCAGCAGTTACTCCCGGACAGATAGCTCTGGGGCCAACGTCCTGACTTTC. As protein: CASSYSRTDSSGANVLTF.

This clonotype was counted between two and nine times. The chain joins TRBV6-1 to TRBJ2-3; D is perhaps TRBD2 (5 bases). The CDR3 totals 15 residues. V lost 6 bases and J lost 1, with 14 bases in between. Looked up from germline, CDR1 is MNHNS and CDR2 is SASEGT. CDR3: CASREPFGGTDTQYF. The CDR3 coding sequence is TGTGCCAGCAGGGAACCTTTCGGGGGCACAGATACGCAGTATTTT.

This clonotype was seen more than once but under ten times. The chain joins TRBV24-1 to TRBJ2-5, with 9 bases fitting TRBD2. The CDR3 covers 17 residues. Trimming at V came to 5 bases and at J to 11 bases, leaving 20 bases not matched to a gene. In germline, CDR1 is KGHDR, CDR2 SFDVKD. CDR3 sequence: CATSGARGGLAYKEQYF. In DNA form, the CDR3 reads TGTGCCACCAGTGGAGCGCGGGGGGGCCTAGCCTACAAGGAGCAGTACTTC.

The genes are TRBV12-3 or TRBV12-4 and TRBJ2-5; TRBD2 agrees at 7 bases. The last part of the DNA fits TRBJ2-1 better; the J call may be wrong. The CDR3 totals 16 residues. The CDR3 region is CASSFSGLSGLNEQFF. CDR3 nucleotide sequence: TGTGCCAGCAGTTTTAGCGGACTCTCGGGACTAAATGAGCAGTTCTTC.

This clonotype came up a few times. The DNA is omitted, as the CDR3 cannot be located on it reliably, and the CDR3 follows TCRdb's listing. CDR3 amino acids: CISVPDLLAGVFYEQYF. V usage is TRBV7-5 and J usage is TRBJ2-7; the table's D call of TRBD2 was not tested on the DNA. TRBV7-5 is classified as a pseudogene. The CDR3 sequence runs 17 residues, both termini included.

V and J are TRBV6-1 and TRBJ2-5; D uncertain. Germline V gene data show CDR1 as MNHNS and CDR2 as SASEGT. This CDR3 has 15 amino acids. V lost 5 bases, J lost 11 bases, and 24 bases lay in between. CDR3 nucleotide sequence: TGTGCCAGCAGTTGGGGAACCAAGGCTAGGAATGAGCAGTACTTC. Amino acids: CASSWGTKARNEQYF.

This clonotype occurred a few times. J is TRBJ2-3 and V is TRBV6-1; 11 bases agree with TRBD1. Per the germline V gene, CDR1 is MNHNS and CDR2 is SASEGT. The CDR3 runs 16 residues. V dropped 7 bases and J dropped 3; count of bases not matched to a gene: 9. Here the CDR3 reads CASTTIGTGGTDTQYF. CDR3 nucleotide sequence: TGTGCCAGCACCACCATCGGGACAGGGGGTACAGATACGCAGTATTTT.

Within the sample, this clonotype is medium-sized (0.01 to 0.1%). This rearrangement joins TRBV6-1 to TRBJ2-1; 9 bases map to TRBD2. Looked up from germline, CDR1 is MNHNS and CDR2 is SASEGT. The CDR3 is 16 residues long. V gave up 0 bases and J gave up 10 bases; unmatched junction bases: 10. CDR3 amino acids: CASSEAAGGSFYEQFF. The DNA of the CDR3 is TGTGCCAGCAGTGAAGCGGCGGGAGGGTCTTTCTACGAGCAGTTCTTC.

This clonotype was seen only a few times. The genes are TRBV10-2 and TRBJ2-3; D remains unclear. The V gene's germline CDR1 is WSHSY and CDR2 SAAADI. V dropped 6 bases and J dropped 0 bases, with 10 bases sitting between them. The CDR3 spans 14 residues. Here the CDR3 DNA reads TGCGCCAGCAGCGCGGATAGGAGCACAGATACGCAGTATTTT. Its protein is CASSADRSTDTQYF.

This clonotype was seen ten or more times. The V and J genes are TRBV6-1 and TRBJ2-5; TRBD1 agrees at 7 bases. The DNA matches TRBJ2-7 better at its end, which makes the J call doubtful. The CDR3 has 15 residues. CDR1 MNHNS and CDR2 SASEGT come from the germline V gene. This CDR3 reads CASSESTGVGYEQYF. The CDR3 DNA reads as TGTGCCAGCAGTGAGAGTACAGGGGTCGGCTACGAGCAGTACTTC.

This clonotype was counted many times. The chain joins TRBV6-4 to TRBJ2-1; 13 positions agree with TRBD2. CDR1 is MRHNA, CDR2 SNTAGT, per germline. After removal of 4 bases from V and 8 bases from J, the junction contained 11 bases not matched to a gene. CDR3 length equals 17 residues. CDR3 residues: CASSGTSGRLIRDEQFF. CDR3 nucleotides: TGTGCCAGCAGTGGGACTAGCGGGAGACTTATTAGGGATGAGCAGTTCTTC.

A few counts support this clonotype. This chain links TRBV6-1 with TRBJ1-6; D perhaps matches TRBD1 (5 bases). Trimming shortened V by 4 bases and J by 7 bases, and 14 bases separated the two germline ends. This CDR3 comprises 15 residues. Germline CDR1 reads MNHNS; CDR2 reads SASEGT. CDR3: CASSVSGTTNSPLHF. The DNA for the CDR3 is TGTGCCAGCAGTGTTTCCGGGACTACGAATTCACCCCTCCACTTT.